The clone carrying this T cell receptor beta chain occurred a few times. Its antigen is currently unknown. The use of a sample-barcoded 5' primer and a J-beta primer mix characterized a second PCR of roughly 6 to 12 cycles. TCRdb reprocessed the 5' RACE reads with MiXCR, giving one entry per CDR3 protein. The sample has roughly 2 million distinct CDR3 sequences; roughly 50% are singletons. This sample is drawn from a study of blood T cells in healthy people across ages. General observations from the study: A roughly linear fall in TCR beta diversity per million T cells was seen with increasing age. Total diversity from one million sequenced T cells was likely underestimated.

This CDR3 has 14 residues. The ends were cut back, 6 bases at V and 8 bases at J, with 17 bases in the middle. Sequenced input: blood. V is TRBV12-3 or TRBV12-4 and J is TRBJ2-1, with a tentative D call TRBD2 (7 bases). This receptor was obtained from a woman aged 40-49 years in good health. CDR3 sequence reads: CASRDGGAGYEQFF. The DNA for the CDR3 is TGTGCCAGCAGGGATGGGGGGGCAGGGTATGAGCAGTTCTTC.